The rows below give T cell receptor beta chains drawn from one sample of a study of cytomegalovirus exposure and HLA in healthy donors. Produced via immunoSEQ multiplex PCR; TCRdb's table is partial and in-frame only. The sample lists approximately 120,000 clones, under 90% seen once, with 2% to 2.5% in the top ten. Material for sequencing was PBMCs. These receptors originate from a woman under 30 in good health and CMV-seronegative. CDR3s include the opening cysteine and the closing phenylalanine or tryptophan. Each record gives: J gene, D gene, clone size, V gene, CDR3 DNA, CDR3 protein. D genes are given only for firm matches. The size of a clone is reported for some rows only, either as once, few or many, or as a class for expanded clones.

>TRBJ2-2|.|.|TRBV5-5
TGTGCCAGCACCGAGAGGCTAGGCACCGGGGAGCTGTTTTTT
CASTERLGTGELFF
>TRBJ1-1|TRBD1|.|TRBV29-1
TGCAGCGTTGATCCCCAGGGGGCGACTGAAGCTTTCTTT
CSVDPQGATEAFF
>TRBJ2-5|TRBD2|.|TRBV29-1
TGCAGCGTTGACCCCACTAGCGGGAGGGGAGAGACCCAGTACTTC
CSVDPTSGRGETQYF
>TRBJ2-7|TRBD1|.|TRBV29-1
TGCAGCGTGGGACAGGGCGTCGAGCAGTACTTC
CSVGQGVEQYF
>TRBJ1-2|.|.|TRBV4-1
TGCGCCAGCAGCCAAGGTAGCACGATCACCTATGGCTACACCTTC
CASSQGSTITYGYTF
>TRBJ1-4|.|.|TRBV2
TGTGCCAGCCGAGAACCAATGAATGAAAAACTGTTTTTT
CASREPMNEKLFF
>TRBJ1-3|.|.|TRBV23-1
TGCGCCAGCACCCATCAGTTCAGCAGGGACACCCCCCGAGGAAACACCATATATTTT
CASTHQFSRDTPRGNTIYF
>TRBJ2-2|.|.|TRBV7-9
TGTGCCAGCAGCCTGCCCCCAGGGAGGACTTCCGCCGGGGAGCTGTTTTTT
CASSLPPGRTSAGELFF
>TRBJ1-4|TRBD1|.|TRBV2
TGTGCCAGCAGAACACAGGGGTCAACTAATGAAAAACTGTTTTTT
CASRTQGSTNEKLFF
>TRBJ2-7|.|.|TRBV6-5
TGTGCCAGCTGGCCTAGCGAGAACTACGAGCAGTACTTC
CASWPSENYEQYF
>TRBJ2-5|TRBD2|.|TRBV7-8
TGTGCCAGCAGCTTAGTGTCTGGACTAGCGGAAGAGACCCAGTACTTC
CASSLVSGLAEETQYF
>TRBJ1-1|.|.|TRBV7-8
TGTGCCAGCAGCTTAGCACCCGGAGGGACTGAAGCTTTCTTT
CASSLAPGGTEAFF
>TRBJ1-1|.|.|TRBV18
TGTGCCAGCTCACTCCAGGTAAACACTGAAGCTTTCTTT
CASSLQVNTEAFF
>TRBJ2-1|TRBD2|.|TRBV5-6
TGTGCCAGCAGCTTGGGGCTAGCGGGATACAATGAGCAGTTCTTC
CASSLGLAGYNEQFF
>TRBJ2-1|TRBD2|.|TRBV28
TGTGCCAGCAGTTCGACTAGCGGCAACGCCAATGAGCAGTTCTTC
CASSSTSGNANEQFF
>TRBJ2-1|TRBD2|.|TRBV7-9
TGTGCCAGCAGCTTAGCCTCCGGACTAGCGGTCAATGAGCAGTTCTTC
CASSLASGLAVNEQFF
>TRBJ2-1|.|.|TRBV29-1
TGCAGCGTTGATGGTAGCGGCAATGAGCAGTTCTTC
CSVDGSGNEQFF
>TRBJ2-3|TRBD2|few|TRBV5-1
TGCGCCAGCAGCACGGGACTAGCGGGCAACACAGATACGCAGTATTTT
CASSTGLAGNTDTQYF
>TRBJ2-5|.|.|TRBV30
TGTGCCTGGAGTAGGAGGGGTTTCAACCAAGAGACCCAGTACTTC
CAWSRRGFNQETQYF
>TRBJ2-7|TRBD2|once|TRBV15
TGTGCCACCAGCAGAGCTTTCGGGACTAGTTACTACGAGCAGTACTTC
CATSRAFGTSYYEQYF
>TRBJ2-3|TRBD2|.|TRBV11-2
TGTGCCAGCAGCTTAGAGAGGGTCAGCGGGAGGGGCACAGATACGCAGTATTTT
CASSLERVSGRGTDTQYF
>TRBJ2-7|.|.|TRBV15
TGTGCCACCAGCAGAGATTACGGCGAGCAGTACTTC
CATSRDYGEQYF
>TRBJ1-1|.|.|TRBV29-1
TGCAGCGTTGAAGCAAGGGGCAGGGTGAACACTGAAGCTTTCTTT
CSVEARGRVNTEAFF
>TRBJ1-3|TRBD1|.|TRBV19
TGTGCCAGTAGCCAAGACAGGGCCCCTGGAAACACCATATATTTT
CASSQDRAPGNTIYF
>TRBJ1-2|.|many|TRBV19
TGTGCCAGTATTGGACAACATGGTGGCTACACCTTC
CASIGQHGGYTF
>TRBJ1-5|TRBD1|.|TRBV2
TGTGCCAGCAGTGTAATTGGACAGGGGGCGGGTCAGCCCCAGCATTTT
CASSVIGQGAGQPQHF
>TRBJ2-3|TRBD1|once|TRBV11-2
TGTGCCAGCCGAGGGACAGGGTCCGATACGCAGTATTTT
CASRGTGSDTQYF
>TRBJ2-3|.|.|TRBV15
TGTGCCACCAGCAGATACACAGATACGCAGTATTTT
CATSRYTDTQYF
>TRBJ2-1|TRBD1|.|TRBV29-1
TGCAGCGTTGAGGGGACAGTGAGCTCCTACAATGAGCAGTTCTTC
CSVEGTVSSYNEQFF
>TRBJ2-2|TRBD2|.|TRBV7-3
TGTGCCAGCAGCCCCGGAAGCGGGAGAGTCACCGGGGAGCTGTTTTTT
CASSPGSGRVTGELFF
>TRBJ2-7|.|once|TRBV6-6
TGTGCCAGCAATAATGGCGTAGGGGGCTACGAGCAGTACTTC
CASNNGVGGYEQYF
>TRBJ1-4|.|.|TRBV2
TGTGCCAGCAGTGAACAGATGGATGAAAAACTGTTTTTT
CASSEQMDEKLFF
>TRBJ2-1|TRBD1|.|TRBV27
TGTGCCAGCAGTCTTAACAGGGGGTCGGGGTTTAATGAGCAGTTCTTC
CASSLNRGSGFNEQFF
>TRBJ2-7|TRBD1|.|TRBV4-1
TGCGCCAGCAGCTTGCTCCCGGGACAGGGCTACGAGCAGTACTTC
CASSLLPGQGYEQYF
>TRBJ2-6|.|.|TRBV5-4
TGTGCCAGCAGCTTGGTACTAAACTCTGGGGCCAACGTCCTGACTTTC
CASSLVLNSGANVLTF
>TRBJ2-2|TRBD1|.|TRBV5-6
TGTGCCAGCAGGCCAAACAGGGGGCTGACCGGGGAGCTGTTTTTT
CASRPNRGLTGELFF
>TRBJ2-7|TRBD1|.|TRBV15
TGTGCCACCAGCAGCCTACAGGGGAATCTCCCCTACGAGCAGTACTTC
CATSSLQGNLPYEQYF
>TRBJ2-2|.|.|TRBV28
TGTGCCAGCACCCAGGCAGGGGTCGTCGGGGAGCTGTTTTTT
CASTQAGVVGELFF
>TRBJ2-1|TRBD2|.|TRBV11-2
TGTGCCAGCAGCCAGGGGACTAGCGGGTCCGGGGGGAATGAGCAGTTCTTC
CASSQGTSGSGGNEQFF
>TRBJ2-2|.|.|TRBV6-1
TGTGCCAGCAGTGAGGGACTCCACCTCACCGGGGAGCTGTTTTTT
CASSEGLHLTGELFF